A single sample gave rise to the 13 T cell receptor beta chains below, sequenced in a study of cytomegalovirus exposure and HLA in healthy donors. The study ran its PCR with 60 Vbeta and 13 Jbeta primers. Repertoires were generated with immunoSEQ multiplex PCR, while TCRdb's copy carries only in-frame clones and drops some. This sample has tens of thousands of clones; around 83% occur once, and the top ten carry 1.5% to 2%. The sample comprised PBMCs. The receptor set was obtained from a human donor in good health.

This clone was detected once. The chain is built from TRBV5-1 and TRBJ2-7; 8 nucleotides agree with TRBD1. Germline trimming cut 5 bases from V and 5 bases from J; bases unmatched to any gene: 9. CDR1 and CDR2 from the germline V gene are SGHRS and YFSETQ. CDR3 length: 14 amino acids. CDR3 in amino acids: CASRGQGASHEQYF. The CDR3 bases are TGCGCCAGCAGAGGGCAGGGGGCGTCCCACGAGCAGTACTTC.

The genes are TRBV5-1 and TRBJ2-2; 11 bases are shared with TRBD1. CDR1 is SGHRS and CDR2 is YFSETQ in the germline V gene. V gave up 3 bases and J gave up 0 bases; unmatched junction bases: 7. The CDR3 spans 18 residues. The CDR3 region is CASSWGTGGGTNTGELFF. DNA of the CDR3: TGCGCCAGCAGCTGGGGGACAGGGGGTGGCACGAACACCGGGGAGCTGTTTTTT.

DNA for the CDR3: TGTGCCAGCAGGGAACTAGGACTAGCGGGAGATATTAGGCAGTTCTTC. Its protein is CASRELGLAGDIRQFF. The chain couples TRBV28 to TRBJ2-1; 13 bases line up with TRBD2. Germline CDR1 is MDHEN and CDR2 is SYDVKM. The trim removed 6 bases at V and 12 bases at J, leaving 14 bases unmatched. This CDR3 has 16 residues.

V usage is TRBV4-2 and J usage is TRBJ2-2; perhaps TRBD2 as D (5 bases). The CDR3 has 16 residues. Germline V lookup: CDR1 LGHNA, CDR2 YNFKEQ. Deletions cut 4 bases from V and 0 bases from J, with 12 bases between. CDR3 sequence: CASSPLGGTNTGELFF. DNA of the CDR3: TGTGCCAGCAGCCCTCTCGGAGGTACGAACACCGGGGAGCTGTTTTTT.

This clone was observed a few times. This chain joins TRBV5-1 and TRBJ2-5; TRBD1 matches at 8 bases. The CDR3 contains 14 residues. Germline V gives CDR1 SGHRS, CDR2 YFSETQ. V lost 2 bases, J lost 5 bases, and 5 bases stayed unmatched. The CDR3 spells CASSFGQGRETQYF. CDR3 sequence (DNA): TGCGCCAGCAGCTTCGGACAGGGAAGGGAGACCCAGTACTTC.

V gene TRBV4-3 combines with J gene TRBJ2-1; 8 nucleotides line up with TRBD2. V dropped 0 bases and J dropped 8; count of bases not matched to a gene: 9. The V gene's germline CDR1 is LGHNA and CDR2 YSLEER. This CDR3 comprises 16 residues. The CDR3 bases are TGCGCCAGCAGCCAAGATTATCCAGCGGGAGAGGATGAGCAGTTCTTC. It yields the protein CASSQDYPAGEDEQFF.

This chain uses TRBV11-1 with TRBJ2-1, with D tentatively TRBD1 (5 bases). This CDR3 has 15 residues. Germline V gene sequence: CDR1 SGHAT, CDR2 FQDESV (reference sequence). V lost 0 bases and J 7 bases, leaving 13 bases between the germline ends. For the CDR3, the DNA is TGTGCCAGCAGCTTAGCGGGGCAGGGTGGGAATGAGCAGTTCTTC. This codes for CASSLAGQGGNEQFF.

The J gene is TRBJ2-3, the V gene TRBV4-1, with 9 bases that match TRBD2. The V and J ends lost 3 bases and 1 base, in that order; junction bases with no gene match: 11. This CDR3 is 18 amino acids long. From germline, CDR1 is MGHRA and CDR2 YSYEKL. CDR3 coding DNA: TGCGCCAGCAGCCAGGGATTGGCGGGGGGGCCTGGCACAGATACGCAGTATTTT. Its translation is CASSQGLAGGPGTDTQYF.

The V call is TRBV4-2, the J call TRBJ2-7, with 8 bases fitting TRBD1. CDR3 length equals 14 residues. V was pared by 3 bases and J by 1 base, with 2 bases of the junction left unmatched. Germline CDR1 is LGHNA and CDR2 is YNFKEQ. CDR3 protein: CASSHGQGSYEQYF. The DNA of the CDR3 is TGTGCCAGCAGCCATGGACAGGGATCCTACGAGCAGTACTTC.

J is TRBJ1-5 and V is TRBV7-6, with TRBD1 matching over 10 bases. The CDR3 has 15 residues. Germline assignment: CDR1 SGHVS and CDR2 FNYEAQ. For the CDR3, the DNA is TGTACCACCCTATCGCGGGACAGGGGCGTCCAGCCCCAGCATTTT. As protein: CTTLSRDRGVQPQHF.

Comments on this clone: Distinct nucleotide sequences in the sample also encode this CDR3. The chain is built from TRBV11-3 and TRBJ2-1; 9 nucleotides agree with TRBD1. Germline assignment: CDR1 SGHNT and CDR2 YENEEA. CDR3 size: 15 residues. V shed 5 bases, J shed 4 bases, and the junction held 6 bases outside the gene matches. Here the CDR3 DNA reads TGTGCCAGCAGCCGGACAGGGGAGGTTTACAATGAGCAGTTCTTC. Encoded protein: CASSRTGEVYNEQFF. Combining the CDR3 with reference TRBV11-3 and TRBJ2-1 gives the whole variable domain EAGVVQSPRYKIIEKKQPVAFWCNPISGHNTLYWYLQNLGQGPELLIRYENEEAVDDSQLPKDRFSAERLKGVDSTLKIQPAELGDSAVYLCASSRTGEVYNEQFFGPGTRLTVL.

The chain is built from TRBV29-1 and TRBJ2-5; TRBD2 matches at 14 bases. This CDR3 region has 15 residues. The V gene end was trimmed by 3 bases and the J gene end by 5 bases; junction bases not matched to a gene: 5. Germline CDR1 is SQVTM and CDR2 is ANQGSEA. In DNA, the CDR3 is TGCAGCGTTGAGACTAGCGGGGGGGAACATGAGACCCAGTACTTC. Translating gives CSVETSGGEHETQYF. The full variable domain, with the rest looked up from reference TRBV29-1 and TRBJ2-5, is SAVISQKPSRDICQRGTSLTIQCQVDSQVTMMFWYRQQPGQSLTLIATANQGSEATYESGFVIDKFPISRPNLTFSTLTVSNMSPEDSSIYLCSVETSGGEHETQYFGPGTRLLVL.

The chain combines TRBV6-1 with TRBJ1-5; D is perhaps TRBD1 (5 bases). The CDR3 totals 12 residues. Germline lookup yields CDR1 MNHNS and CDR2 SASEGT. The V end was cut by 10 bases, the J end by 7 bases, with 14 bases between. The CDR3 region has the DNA TGTGCCACCAACAGGCCTATACAGCCCCAGCATTTT. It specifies CATNRPIQPQHF.